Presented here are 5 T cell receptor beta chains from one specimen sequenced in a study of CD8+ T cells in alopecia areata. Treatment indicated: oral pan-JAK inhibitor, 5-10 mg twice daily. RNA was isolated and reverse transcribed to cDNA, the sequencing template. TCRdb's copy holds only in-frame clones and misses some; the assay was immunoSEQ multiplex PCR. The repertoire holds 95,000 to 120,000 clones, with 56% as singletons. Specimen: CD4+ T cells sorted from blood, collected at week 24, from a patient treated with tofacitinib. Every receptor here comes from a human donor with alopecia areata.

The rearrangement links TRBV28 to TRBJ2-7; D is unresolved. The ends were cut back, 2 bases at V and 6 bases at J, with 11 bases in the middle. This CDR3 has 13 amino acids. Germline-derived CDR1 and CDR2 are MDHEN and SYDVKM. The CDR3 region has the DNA TGTGCCAGCAGTTTACGCAGCCCCCGCGAGCAGTACTTC. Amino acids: CASSLRSPREQYF.

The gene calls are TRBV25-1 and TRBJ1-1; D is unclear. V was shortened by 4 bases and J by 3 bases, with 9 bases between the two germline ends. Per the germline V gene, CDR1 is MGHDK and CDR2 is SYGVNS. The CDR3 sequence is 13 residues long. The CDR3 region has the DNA TGTGCCAGCAGTGCTTACAGTTACACTGAAGCTTTCTTT. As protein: CASSAYSYTEAFF.

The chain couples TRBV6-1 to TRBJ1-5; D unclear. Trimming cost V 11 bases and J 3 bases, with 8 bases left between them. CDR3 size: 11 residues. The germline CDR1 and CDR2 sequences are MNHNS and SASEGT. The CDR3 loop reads CAGGSNQPQHF. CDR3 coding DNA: TGTGCCGGCGGGTCCAATCAGCCCCAGCATTTT.

This CDR3 is CASSQASGQETQYF. Written as DNA, the CDR3 is TGTGCCAGCAGCCAAGCATCGGGGCAAGAGACCCAGTACTTC. The chain couples TRBV4-2 to TRBJ2-5, with D possibly matching TRBD2 (5 bases). CDR3 length equals 14 residues. Per germline, CDR1 LGHNA and CDR2 YNFKEQ. V gave up 1 base and J gave up 2 bases, with 8 bases separating them.

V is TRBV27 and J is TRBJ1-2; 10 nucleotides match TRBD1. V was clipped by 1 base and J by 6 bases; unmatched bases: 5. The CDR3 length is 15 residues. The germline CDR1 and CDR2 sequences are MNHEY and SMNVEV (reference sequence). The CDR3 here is CASSLWDRGIDGYTF. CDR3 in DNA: TGTGCCAGCAGTTTATGGGACAGGGGTATCGATGGCTACACCTTC.